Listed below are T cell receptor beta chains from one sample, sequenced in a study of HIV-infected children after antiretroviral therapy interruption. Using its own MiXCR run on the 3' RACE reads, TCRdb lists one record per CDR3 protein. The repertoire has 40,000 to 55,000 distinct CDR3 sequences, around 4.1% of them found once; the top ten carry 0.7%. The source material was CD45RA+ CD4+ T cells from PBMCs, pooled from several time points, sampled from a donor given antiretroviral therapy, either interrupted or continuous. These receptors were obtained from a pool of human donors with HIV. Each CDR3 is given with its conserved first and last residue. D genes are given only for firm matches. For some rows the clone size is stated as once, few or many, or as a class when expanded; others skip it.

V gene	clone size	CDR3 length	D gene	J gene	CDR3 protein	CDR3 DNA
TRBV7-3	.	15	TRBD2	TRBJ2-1	CASSTPKGGGSEQFF	TGTGCCAGCAGCACCCCAAAGGGCGGGGGTAGTGAGCAGTTCTTC
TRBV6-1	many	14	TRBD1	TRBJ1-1	CASSPGQGASEAFF	TGTGCCAGCAGTCCGGGACAGGGGGCATCTGAAGCTTTCTTT
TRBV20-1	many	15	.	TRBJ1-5	CSATSFGQRGQPQHF	TGCAGTGCTACCTCCTTCGGACAGAGGGGACAGCCCCAGCATTTT
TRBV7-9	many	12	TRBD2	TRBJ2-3	CASTGGLPTQYF	TGTGCCAGCACGGGGGGGCTCCCTACGCAGTATTTT
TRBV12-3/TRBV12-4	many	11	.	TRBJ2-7	CASSFGGEQYF	TGTGCCAGCAGTTTTGGAGGCGAGCAGTACTTC
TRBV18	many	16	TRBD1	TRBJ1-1	CASSPMQGAMNTEAFF	TGTGCCAGCTCACCTATGCAGGGGGCGATGAACACTGAAGCTTTCTTT
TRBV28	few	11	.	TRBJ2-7	CATILSYEQYF	TGTGCCACCATACTCTCCTACGAGCAGTACTTC
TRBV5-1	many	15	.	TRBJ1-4	CASSLTGVNNEKLFF	TGCGCCAGCAGCTTGACGGGGGTAAATAATGAAAAACTGTTTTTT
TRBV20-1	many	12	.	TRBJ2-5	CSAISSQETQYF	TGCAGTGCTATTAGTTCCCAAGAGACCCAGTACTTC
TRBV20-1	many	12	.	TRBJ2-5	CSATGFQETQYF	TGCAGTGCTACAGGATTTCAAGAGACCCAGTACTTC
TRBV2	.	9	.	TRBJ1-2	CASGGGYTF	TGTGCCAGCGGGGGCGGCTACACCTTC
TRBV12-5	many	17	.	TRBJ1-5	CASALTRGVDSNQPQHF	TGTGCTAGTGCCCTCACCCGAGGGGTCGATAGCAATCAGCCCCAGCATTTT
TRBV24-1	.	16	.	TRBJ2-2	CATSDGPPDATGELFF	TGTGCCACCAGTGATGGCCCGCCGGACGCAACCGGGGAGCTGTTTTTT
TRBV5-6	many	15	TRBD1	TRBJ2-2	CASSFADRDAGELFF	TGTGCCAGCAGCTTTGCCGACAGGGATGCCGGGGAGCTGTTTTTT
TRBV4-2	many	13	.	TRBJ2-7	CASSQDLTYEQYF	TGTGCCAGCAGCCAAGATCTGACCTACGAGCAGTACTTC
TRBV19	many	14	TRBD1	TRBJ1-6	CASRGQGDNSPLHF	TGTGCCAGTAGAGGACAGGGCGATAATTCACCCCTCCACTTT
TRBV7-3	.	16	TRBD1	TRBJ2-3	CASRLQGASGGDTQYF	TGTGCCAGCAGATTACAGGGGGCTAGCGGAGGGGATACGCAGTATTTT
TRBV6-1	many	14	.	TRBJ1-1	CASSAVTVNTEAFF	TGTGCCAGCAGTGCCGTGACAGTCAACACTGAAGCTTTCTTT
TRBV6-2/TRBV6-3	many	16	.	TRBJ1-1	CASSYRQGMGNTEAFF	TGTGCCAGCAGTTACCGGCAGGGAATGGGGAACACTGAAGCTTTCTTT
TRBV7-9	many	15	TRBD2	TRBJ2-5	CASSPWSSGQETQYF	TGTGCCAGCAGCCCCTGGAGTAGCGGGCAAGAGACCCAGTACTTC
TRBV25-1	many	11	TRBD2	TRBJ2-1	CATWGGKRSFF	TGTGCCACCTGGGGAGGGAAGAGGTCGTTCTTC
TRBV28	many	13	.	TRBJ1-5	CASSSQPRQPQHF	TGTGCCAGCAGTTCCCAACCCCGCCAGCCCCAGCATTTT
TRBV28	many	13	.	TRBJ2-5	CASSFRAQETQYF	TGTGCCAGCAGTTTCAGGGCCCAAGAGACCCAGTACTTC
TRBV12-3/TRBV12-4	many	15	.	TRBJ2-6	CASSPMGSGANVLTF	TGTGCCAGCAGTCCGATGGGTTCCGGGGCCAACGTCCTGACTTTC
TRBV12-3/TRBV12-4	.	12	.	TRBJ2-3	CASSSRGDTQYF	TGTGCCAGCAGTTCTCGGGGGGATACGCAGTATTTT
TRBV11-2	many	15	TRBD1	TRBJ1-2	CASSVDRAGDYGYTF	TGTGCCAGCAGCGTAGACAGGGCAGGGGACTATGGCTACACCTTC
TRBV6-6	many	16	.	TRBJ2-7	CASSPRDFSSGGEQYF	TGTGCCAGCAGTCCCCGGGACTTCTCCTCCGGGGGCGAGCAGTACTTC
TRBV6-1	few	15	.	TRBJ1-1	CAMTQGSAWGTEAFF	TGTGCCATGACTCAGGGGTCTGCCTGGGGCACTGAAGCTTTCTTT
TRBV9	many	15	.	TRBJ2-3	CASSVGGGDTDTQYF	TGTGCCAGCAGCGTAGGTGGCGGTGATACAGATACGCAGTATTTT
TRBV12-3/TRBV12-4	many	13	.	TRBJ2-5	CASSPSQVETQYF	TGTGCCAGCAGCCCCTCCCAGGTTGAGACCCAGTACTTC
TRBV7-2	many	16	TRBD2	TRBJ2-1	CASSPGSGGAHNEQFF	TGTGCCAGCAGCCCGGGGAGCGGGGGGGCCCACAATGAGCAGTTCTTC
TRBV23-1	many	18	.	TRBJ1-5	CASSQPHPVGCRDQPQHF	TGCGCCAGCAGTCAACCCCACCCGGTAGGGTGTAGGGATCAGCCCCAGCATTTT
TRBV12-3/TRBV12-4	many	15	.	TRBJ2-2	CASSSRATNTGELFF	TGTGCCAGCAGTTCGAGGGCTACGAACACCGGGGAGCTGTTTTTT
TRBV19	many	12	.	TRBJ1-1	CATKEGGTQAFF	TGTGCCACAAAGGAGGGTGGGACGCAAGCTTTCTTT
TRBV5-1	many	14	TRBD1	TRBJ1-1	CASSPTGSHTEAFF	TGCGCCAGCAGCCCGACAGGGTCACACACTGAAGCTTTCTTT
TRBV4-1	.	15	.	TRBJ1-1	CASSQEEGVSTEAFF	TGCGCCAGCAGCCAAGAGGAAGGGGTCAGCACTGAAGCTTTCTTT
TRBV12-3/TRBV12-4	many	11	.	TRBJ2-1	CASSFYDEQFF	TGTGCCAGCAGTTTCTATGATGAGCAGTTCTTC
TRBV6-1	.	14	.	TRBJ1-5	CASSEMAGPQPQHF	TGTGCCAGCAGTGAGATGGCAGGGCCCCAGCCCCAGCATTTT
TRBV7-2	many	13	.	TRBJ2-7	CASSLEAPYEQYF	TGTGCCAGCAGCTTAGAGGCCCCCTACGAGCAGTACTTC
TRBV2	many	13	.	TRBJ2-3	CASSGLGTDTQYF	TGTGCCAGCAGTGGATTGGGAACAGATACGCAGTATTTT
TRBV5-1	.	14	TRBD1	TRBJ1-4	CASSPRQGGEKLFF	TGCGCCAGCAGCCCAAGACAGGGCGGAGAAAAACTGTTTTTT
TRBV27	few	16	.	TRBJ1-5	CASSRRVGRMNQPQHF	TGTGCCAGCAGCAGACGGGTCGGACGAATGAATCAGCCCCAGCATTTT
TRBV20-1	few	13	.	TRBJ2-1	CSARRTDYNEQFF	TGCAGTGCTCGCCGGACGGATTACAATGAGCAGTTCTTC
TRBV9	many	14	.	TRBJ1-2	CASRQSDGDYGYTF	TGTGCCAGCAGACAGTCTGACGGAGACTATGGCTACACCTTC
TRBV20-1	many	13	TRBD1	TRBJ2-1	CSARRGQYNEQFF	TGCAGTGCTAGAAGGGGACAGTACAATGAGCAGTTCTTC
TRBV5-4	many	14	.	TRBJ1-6	CASSGGPVNSPLHF	TGTGCCAGCAGCGGGGGACCCGTAAATTCACCCCTCCACTTT
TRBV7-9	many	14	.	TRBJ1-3	CASSHDRTGNTIYF	TGTGCCAGCAGCCACGACAGGACGGGAAACACCATATATTTT
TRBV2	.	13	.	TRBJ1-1	CASNLDLNTEAFF	TGTGCCAGCAACTTGGACCTGAACACTGAAGCTTTCTTT
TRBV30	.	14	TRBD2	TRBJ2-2	CAWSLAGATGELFF	TGTGCCTGGAGTCTAGCGGGGGCCACCGGGGAGCTGTTTTTT
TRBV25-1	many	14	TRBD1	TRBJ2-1	CAVPRDRPNNEQFF	TGTGCCGTACCCCGGGACAGGCCGAACAATGAGCAGTTCTTC
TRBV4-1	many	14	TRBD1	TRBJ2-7	CASSQPGQRYEQYF	TGCGCCAGCAGCCAACCGGGACAGCGCTACGAGCAGTACTTC
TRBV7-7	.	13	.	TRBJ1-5	CASSRDQGPPQHF	TGTGCCAGCAGCCGGGACCAAGGACCGCCCCAGCATTTT
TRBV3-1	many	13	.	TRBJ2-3	CASAAAQGDTQYF	TGTGCCAGCGCGGCGGCCCAGGGAGATACGCAGTATTTT
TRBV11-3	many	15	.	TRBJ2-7	CASSLDQTTTYEQYF	TGTGCCAGCAGCTTAGATCAGACAACTACCTACGAGCAGTACTTC
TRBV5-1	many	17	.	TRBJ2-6	CASSLTGTSSGANVLTF	TGCGCCAGCAGCTTGACAGGGACCAGCTCTGGGGCCAACGTCCTGACTTTC